The 3 T cell receptor beta chains presented below share a single source sample, sequenced in a study of blood T cell repertoires in COVID-19. Sequencing was performed with immunoSEQ multiplex PCR; in TCRdb, only in-frame clones are kept and a portion is missing. The sample records about 340,000 clones, around four fifths being singletons. Sequencing used peripheral blood. All receptors derive from a man between 25 and 39 years old with active or convalescent COVID-19.

This clone was seen only a few times. This chain connects TRBV11-2 to TRBJ2-3; TRBD1 is a possible D gene (5 bases). V was clipped by 2 bases and J by 6 bases, with 12 bases between them. Germline CDR1 reads SGHAT; CDR2 reads FQNNGV. The CDR3 loop spans 14 amino acids. The CDR3 reads CASSLLGAEDTQYF. The CDR3 nucleotides read TGTGCCAGCAGCTTATTAGGGGCCGAGGATACGCAGTATTTT.

With regard to this clone: Sequence at one end of the junction differs from germline and may be a read error. This rearrangement joins TRBV11-2 to TRBJ2-5; a weak D match, TRBD2 (6 bases). Germline loops: CDR1 SGHAT, CDR2 FQNNGV. This CDR3 region has 15 residues. The CDR3 spells CASSLGERVGETQYF. In DNA form, the CDR3 reads TGTGCCAGCAGTTTAGGGGAGCGGGTGGGGGAGACCCAGTACTTC.

This clone was seen just once. CDR3 sequence: CAWSTRRGRGNYGYTF. The CDR3 coding sequence is TGTGCCTGGAGCACTCGCAGGGGGCGGGGTAACTATGGCTACACCTTC. V gene TRBV30 combines with J gene TRBJ1-2; 8 nucleotides match TRBD1. This CDR3 contains 16 residues. Trimming at V came to 3 bases and at J to 1 base, leaving 10 bases not matched to a gene. Germline CDR1 reads GTSNPN; CDR2 reads SVGIG (reference sequence).